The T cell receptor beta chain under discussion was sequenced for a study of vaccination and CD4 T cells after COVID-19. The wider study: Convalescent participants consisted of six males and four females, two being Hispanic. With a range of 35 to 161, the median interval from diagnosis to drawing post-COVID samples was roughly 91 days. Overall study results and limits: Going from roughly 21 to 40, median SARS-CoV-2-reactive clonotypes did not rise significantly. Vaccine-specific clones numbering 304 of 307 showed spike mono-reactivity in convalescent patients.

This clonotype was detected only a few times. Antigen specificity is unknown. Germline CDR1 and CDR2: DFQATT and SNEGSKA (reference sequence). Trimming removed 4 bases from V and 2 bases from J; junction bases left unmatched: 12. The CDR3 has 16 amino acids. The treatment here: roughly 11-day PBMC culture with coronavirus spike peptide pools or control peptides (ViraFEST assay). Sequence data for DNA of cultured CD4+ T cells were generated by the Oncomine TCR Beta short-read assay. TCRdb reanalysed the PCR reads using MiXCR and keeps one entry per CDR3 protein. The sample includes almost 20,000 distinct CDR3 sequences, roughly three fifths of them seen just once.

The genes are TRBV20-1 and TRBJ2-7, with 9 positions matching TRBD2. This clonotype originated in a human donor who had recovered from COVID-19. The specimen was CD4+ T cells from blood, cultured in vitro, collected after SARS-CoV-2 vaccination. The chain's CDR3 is CSANPPAGGPTYEQYF. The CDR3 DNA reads TGCAGTGCTAACCCCCCGGCGGGGGGGCCCACCTACGAGCAGTACTTC.